The subject of this entry is one T cell receptor beta chain. At least ten counts were recorded for this clonotype. This receptor's antigen is unknown. No base quality information exists; no much larger clone differs at one position. This entry belongs to a study of blood T cells in healthy people across ages (dated by TCRdb to the mid-2010s). For the study in its entirety: In model experiments, template switching captured about one uniquely barcoded TCR beta cDNA molecule for every two T cells. Using deep sequencing normalized with unique cDNA molecular identifiers, the study measured how TCR beta repertoire diversity changes with age. The donors were split into four age groups: young (average about 16 years), middle-aged (nearly 40), aged (around 67) and long-lived (approximately 80). Donors of different ages were randomly distributed across sequencing lanes to avoid experimental bias. Using the same blood draw, the study looked at two additional independent replicas of 1 million unique cDNA reads for two donors, one aged 18 to 30 and the other aged 80 or older.

Broad study findings and their caveats: As age increased, observed TCR beta diversity per million T cells dropped in a roughly linear way, and a significant reduction was already evident by age 40. Donor CMV infection status was unknown, potentially confounding age-related changes in expanded clonotypes. Because profiling used bulk unsorted PBMCs, naive and antigen-experienced compartments could not be compared conclusively. Compared with the aged group, the long-lived group had more naive CD4+ T cells, fewer expanded clones and increased TCR diversity, suggesting age selection. Estimates of total diversity based on one million sequenced T cells were regarded as lower bounds and as underestimates. A strong correlation was found between observed TCR beta diversity and the percentage of naive T cells measured by flow cytometry.

Receptor amplification or capture employed 5' RACE. TCRdb records Illumina HiSeq 2500 as the sequencer. A second PCR of roughly 7 to 11 cycles was performed with a sample-barcoded 5' primer and a J-beta primer mix. A unique molecular identifier was introduced onto each TCR beta cDNA molecule by a template-switch 5' adaptor carrying 12 random nucleotides. Each sample yielded at least 3 million CDR3-containing paired-end reads. The Mint cDNA synthesis kit, primed by a TRBC-specific oligonucleotide, was used to synthesize first-strand cDNA from all RNA. All cDNA was treated with uracil-DNA glycosylase and then went through a first 18-cycle PCR with the universal primers M1SS and BC2_uni_R. On the authors' methods: For normalization, 1 million high-quality reads, each with a distinct molecular identifier, were randomly selected from each sample. Reads sharing molecular identifiers were discarded rather than binned into consensus sequences. CDR3 identification, clonotype clustering and error correction used MiTCR with a Q25 quality threshold and the strictest error-elimination algorithm. A nonparametric unseen species model with Euler transformation was used to estimate lower-bound total TCR beta diversity. TCRdb reworked the public reads: Q25 trimming with fastp, MiXCR clone assembly, productive beta chains retained. Rows with a matching CDR3 protein are joined into one entry that keeps the most common DNA and genes. The V and J calls come from TCRdb's annotation, not from the publication. The sample table shows roughly 700,000 distinct CDR3 sequences, and less than 40% are seen once. In total, the top ten clones hold 15% of the sample.

A distance of 19 bases separates the germline ends of V and J, which lose 1 base and 0 bases respectively. The CDR3 spans 18 residues, from the cysteine through the phenylalanine. Only the CDR3 part of the read is kept: 54 bases, read in frame from the first base. Sequences LGHDT (CDR1) and YNNKEL (CDR2) are obtained from the germline V gene (reference sequence). Systemically healthy Caucasian individuals from Russia, over 30 in total and aged roughly 6 to 100 years, were included as donors. Approximately 9 milliliters of peripheral blood were collected from each donor into EDTA-treated Vacutainer tubes. Ficoll-Paque density-gradient centrifugation was used to isolate PBMCs, with at least 7 million per sample. Trizol reagent was used to extract total RNA from the PBMCs, yielding at least 5 micrograms per sample. For every donor, flow cytometry on a PBMC aliquot measured the percentage of naive CD45RAhigh/CD27high T cells.

Sample: blood. This receptor was taken from a woman aged 80 or over in good health. Donor details come from another sample of the same person, matched by shared clones. The chain uses TRBV3-1 and TRBJ2-7; TRBD2 might be the D gene, on 5 matching bases. The CDR3 protein sequence reads: CASSQGPGLGRASYEQYF. In nucleotide form, the sequence is TGTGCCAGCAGCCAAGGACCAGGTCTTGGGAGAGCCTCCTACGAGCAGTACTTC.